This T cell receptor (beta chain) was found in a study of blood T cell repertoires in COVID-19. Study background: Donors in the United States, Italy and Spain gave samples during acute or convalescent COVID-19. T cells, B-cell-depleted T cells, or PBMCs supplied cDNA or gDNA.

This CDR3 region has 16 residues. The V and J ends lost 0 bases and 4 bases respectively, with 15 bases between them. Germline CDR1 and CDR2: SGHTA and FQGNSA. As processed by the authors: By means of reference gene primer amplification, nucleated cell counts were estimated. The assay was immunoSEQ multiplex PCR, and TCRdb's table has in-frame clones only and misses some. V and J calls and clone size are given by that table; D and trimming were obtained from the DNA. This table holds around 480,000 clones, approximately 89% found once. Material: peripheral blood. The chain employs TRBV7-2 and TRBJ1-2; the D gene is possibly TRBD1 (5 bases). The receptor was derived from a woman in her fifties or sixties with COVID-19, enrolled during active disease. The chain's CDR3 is CASSLARGAPIYGYTF. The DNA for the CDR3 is TGTGCCAGCAGCTTAGCTCGCGGGGCACCCATCTATGGCTACACCTTC.